This T cell receptor beta chain was obtained from a study of radiotherapy plus CTLA-4 blockade in lung cancer. In the study overall: Objective responses were recorded in around 18% of patients, with disease control recorded in 25% to 35%.

Profiled with immunoSEQ multiplex PCR; TCRdb holds only in-frame clones, not every one. Here the sample spans roughly 66,000 clones, over 80% being singletons. V was cut by 6 bases and J by 6 bases, with 12 bases left in between. The CDR3 loop spans 13 amino acids. Germline CDR1 and CDR2: MNHEY and SMNVEV (reference sequence). Source: peripheral blood, taken from a patient treated with radiotherapy plus ipilimumab. This receptor was obtained from a human donor with non-small cell lung cancer who had a partial response to radiotherapy plus ipilimumab. The chain combines TRBV27 with TRBJ2-1; weak D call: TRBD1 (5 bases). CDR3 nucleotides: TGTGCCAGCAGACAACGTAGGGGCAATGAGCAGTTCTTC. Translated: CASRQRRGNEQFF.